This T cell receptor (beta chain) was captured in a study of radiotherapy plus CTLA-4 blockade in lung cancer. General study results and limits: Radiotherapy plus ipilimumab was followed by expansion in blood of tumor-derived TCR clones. Alongside interferon-beta, early blood T cell clone dynamics were reportedly the best predictor of response.

Sequenced by immunoSEQ multiplex PCR; TCRdb stores in-frame clones only, minus some. The data show about 93,000 clones, just over 85% seen once. The V and J ends lost 8 bases and 2 bases respectively, with 13 bases between them. Germline V gives CDR1 SNHLY, CDR2 FYNNEI. The length of the CDR3 is 14 residues. Patients with chemo-refractory metastatic non-small-cell lung cancer received focal radiation plus CTLA-4 blockade with ipilimumab. Notes on this clone: Its antigen is undetermined.

The sample consisted of peripheral blood, taken from a patient treated with radiotherapy plus ipilimumab. The receptor comes from a human donor with non-small cell lung cancer that progressed on radiotherapy plus ipilimumab. The genes are TRBV2 and TRBJ2-1, with D hard to call. Here the CDR3 reads CASCAGRAYNEQFF. Here the CDR3 DNA reads TGTGCCAGCTGCGCCGGGCGAGCCTACAATGAGCAGTTCTTC.